This entry lists 9 T cell receptor beta chains sequenced from one sample in a study of T cell responses to AZD1222 COVID-19 vaccine. Measured with immunoSEQ multiplex PCR; TCRdb has only the in-frame clones, and not every one. In the table there are over 100,000 clones, more than 65% of which are singletons. Material: peripheral blood, obtained on day 0 of AZD1222 vaccination. The source is an adult in good health.

The V gene is TRBV9, the J gene TRBJ2-3; no reliable D call. V lost 0 bases and J 2 bases, leaving 7 bases between the germline ends. The CDR3 is 14 residues long. Germline-derived CDR1 and CDR2 are SGDLS and YYNGEE. The CDR3 DNA is TGTGCCAGCAGCGTAGCTCCAAACACAGATACGCAGTATTTT. Amino acid sequence: CASSVAPNTDTQYF.

The chain links TRBV7-9 to TRBJ1-3; TRBD1 matches at 12 bases. CDR1 SEHNR and CDR2 FQNEAQ come from the germline V gene (reference sequence). Losses at the gene ends were 5 bases for V and 5 bases for J; bases not matched to a gene: 7. The CDR3 has 16 residues. The CDR3 DNA sequence: TGTGCCAGCAGCGGGCCGGGACAGGGGGCCAGAAACACCATATATTTT. The encoded protein is CASSGPGQGARNTIYF. Full variable domain (outside the CDR3, taken from reference TRBV7-9 and TRBJ1-3): DTGVSQNPRHKITKRGQNVTFRCDPISEHNRLYWYRQTLGQGPEFLTYFQNEAQLEKSRLLSDRFSAERPKGSFSTLEIQRTEQGDSAMYLCASSGPGQGARNTIYFGEGSWLTVV.

V and J are TRBV7-2 and TRBJ2-1; 7 nucleotides match TRBD2. The germline V gene has CDR1 SGHTA and CDR2 FQGNSA. V trimming: 1 base; J trimming: 4 bases; junction bases outside the gene matches: 7. The CDR3 sequence is 16 residues long. The CDR3, as DNA: TGTGCCAGCAGCTTAGGTGGATTAGCGGGTTACAATGAGCAGTTCTTC. It codes for CASSLGGLAGYNEQFF.

The chain recombines TRBV6-5 with TRBJ1-1; D ambiguous. The CDR3 runs 14 residues. Trimming shortened V by 5 bases and J by 5 bases, and 15 bases separated the two germline ends. CDR1 and CDR2 from the germline V gene are MNHEY and SVGAGI. The CDR3 spells CASSREGRGTEAFF. The CDR3 nucleotides are TGTGCCAGCAGTAGGGAGGGAAGAGGTACTGAAGCTTTCTTT.

This chain connects TRBV20-1 to TRBJ2-4; D gene unclear. CDR3 size: 14 residues. Germline CDR1 DFQATT, CDR2 SNEGSKA (reference sequence). V lost 3 bases and J lost 0, with 9 bases in between. CDR3 bases: TGCAGTGCTAGTACAAAACTAGCCAAAAACATTCAGTACTTC. Its translation: CSASTKLAKNIQYF.

To note about this clone: The same CDR3 can be traced to other DNA sequences in this sample. This chain links TRBV18 with TRBJ1-5, with D maybe TRBD1 (6 bases). The CDR3 runs to 14 residues. Germline lookup yields CDR1 KGHSH and CDR2 LQKENI. Trimming removed 5 bases at V and 1 base at J, with 9 bases between. CDR3 protein: CASSSTGSNQPQHF. CDR3 nucleotides: TGTGCCAGCTCATCGACAGGAAGCAATCAGCCCCAGCATTTT.

This chain links TRBV12-3 or TRBV12-4 with TRBJ1-2; D is undetermined. Between the trimmed V and J ends, which lost 3 bases and 4 bases, there was a span of 3 bases. The CDR3 has 11 residues. This CDR3 is CASSFTYGYTF. The CDR3 DNA reads as TGTGCCAGCAGTTTTACCTATGGCTACACCTTC.

The chain recombines TRBV7-2 with TRBJ1-2; no reliable D call. The CDR3 covers 15 residues. Germline values: CDR1 SGHTA, CDR2 FQGNSA. V gave up 1 base and J gave up 4 bases, with 13 bases separating them. CDR3 sequence: CASSLDLQAGYGYTF. The CDR3, as DNA: TGTGCCAGCAGCTTAGACCTCCAGGCGGGCTATGGCTACACCTTC.

The rearrangement uses TRBV6-5 and TRBJ2-3; the D gene is possibly TRBD1 (6 bases). The germline CDR1 and CDR2 sequences are MNHEY and SVGAGI. V was trimmed by 0 bases and J by 10 bases, leaving 17 bases between them. CDR3 length equals 15 residues. The CDR3 spells CASSYSSPDRQAQYF. CDR3 DNA: TGTGCCAGCAGTTACTCGTCCCCCGACAGACAGGCGCAGTATTTT.